What follows is one TCR beta chain and its context. This receptor's antigen is unknown. Base qualities were left out, and no much larger clone turns up one base away. The sample belongs to a study of CD8 T cells in Susac syndrome (dated by TCRdb to the late 2010s). Regarding the study in general: Repertoire sequencing was used to test whether CD8+ T cell activation and differentiation in Susac syndrome was antigen driven. The study compared CD8+ T cell repertoire clonality among roughly 12 healthy donors, approximately 14 Susac syndrome patients and 15 multiple sclerosis patients.

The germline V gene (reference sequence) yields PRHDT for CDR1 and FYEKMQ for CDR2. Unmatched junction bases come to 6, with V trimmed by 5 bases and J by 2 bases. From cysteine to phenylalanine, the CDR3 is 15 amino acids long. Solely the CDR3 DNA is kept, with 45 bases framed from the first base. On the study overall, not on this receptor specifically: The number of individuals in the TCR sequencing and HLA analysis was recognized as being relatively small.

RNA was extracted using the RNeasy kit, and roughly 0.5 to 1 ug of the RNA was reverse transcribed with random hexamers. TCR beta CDR3 regions were amplified with the immunoSEQ multiplex PCR assay covering 54 Vbeta and 13 Jbeta segments. Bias from PCR amplification was corrected by using a synthetic template baseline for primer optimization and for computational correction. The original pipeline was this. Reads were assigned to V, D and J genes according to IMGT and analyzed in immunoSEQ Analyzer, with only productive sequences retained. Clonality was calculated as one minus the Shannon entropy normalized by log2 of the number of productive unique sequences. For each patient and control, public and private clones were evaluated among the 100 most prevalent clones. A clone was defined as Susac-specific if it was absent from the healthy and MS cohorts, from roughly 1,000 published viral clones and from other ImmuneACCESS disease sequences. The public reads were reanalyzed by TCRdb: fastp trimming at Q25, MiXCR alignment, in-frame beta chains only. Each entry merges the rows of one CDR3 protein and shows their most common DNA and genes. In this record, the V and J calls reflect TCRdb's handling and not the investigators' own analysis. The sample has hundreds of thousands of distinct CDR3 sequences on record, 92% of them singletons. About 0.12% of the sample is taken by the ten largest.

Peripheral blood CD8+ and CD4+ T cells from healthy donors, Susac syndrome patients and multiple sclerosis patients were profiled by high-throughput TCR beta sequencing. The multiple sclerosis controls were treatment-naive patients whose relapsing-remitting disease, either stable or active, fulfilled the revised McDonald criteria. Bulk CD8+ and CD4+ T cells were purified by magnetic negative isolation, whereas CD8+ TEMRA cells were enriched by FACS. Blood was collected in EDTA tubes and processed within 24 hours, with PBMCs isolated through density gradient centrifugation. PBMCs intended for TCR sequencing were frozen in liquid nitrogen and were later thawed in a 37 degrees C water bath. The sorted or isolated CD4+, CD8+ and CD8+ TEMRA cells reached a purity of at least 90%.

The sequenced material came from CD8+ T cells from PBMCs. This TCR derives from a human donor with multiple sclerosis. The rearranged segments are TRBV13 and TRBJ2-3; 8 bases in the junction line up with TRBD2. The bases are TGTGCCAGCAGCAGGATAGCGGGGTCCACAGATACGCAGTATTTT. Its amino acids are CASSRIAGSTDTQYF.